This is a list of T cell receptor beta chains from one sample in a study of cytomegalovirus exposure and HLA in healthy donors. This table comes from immunoSEQ multiplex PCR, and its TCRdb copy is limited to in-frame clones, with some not included. Of approximately 130,000 clones detected, around nine tenths appear once; the ten largest clones hold about 5.5%. Sample: PBMCs. These receptors originate from a woman in her twenties or thirties in good health and CMV-seronegative. CDR3s include the opening cysteine and the closing phenylalanine or tryptophan. Each record gives: clone size, V gene, D gene, J gene, CDR3 DNA, CDR3 protein. The D gene is left open where the match is weak. The size field is filled for only some rows; it gives once, few, many or a size class.

.	TRBV18	TRBD1	TRBJ2-7	TGTGCCAGCTCGCTAGGGACAGGTAGTTCGGGAGAGCAGTACTTC	CASSLGTGSSGEQYF
few	TRBV6-5	.	TRBJ1-3	TGTGCCAGCAGCGGATCCCGACTCTCAGGAAACACCATATATTTT	CASSGSRLSGNTIYF
once	TRBV20-1	TRBD1	TRBJ2-7	TGCAGTAGAGGACAGGGGGGCCAGCAGTACTTC	CSRGQGGQQYF
once	TRBV11-1	.	TRBJ2-7	TGTGCCAGCAGCTTAGGGTTCAGTGGTTTCGAGCAGTACTTC	CASSLGFSGFEQYF
.	TRBV19	.	TRBJ2-7	TGTGCCAGTAGTATTGGGGCACCATACGAGCAGTACTTC	CASSIGAPYEQYF
.	TRBV28	.	TRBJ1-1	TGTGCCACCACACGGGCGGGGTTGAACACTGAAGCTTTCTTT	CATTRAGLNTEAFF
.	TRBV19	TRBD1	TRBJ1-2	TGTGCCAGTACCCTAGGGGACAGGGCCCACTATGGCTACACCTTC	CASTLGDRAHYGYTF
.	TRBV9	.	TRBJ2-2	TGTGCCAGCAGCGTACTGGGGGCGCCCGGGGAGCTGTTTTTT	CASSVLGAPGELFF
once	TRBV19	.	TRBJ1-4	TGTGCCTCCAAAAACACAGCTACAGAAAAACTGTTTTTT	CASKNTATEKLFF
once	TRBV28	TRBD2	TRBJ2-3	TGTGCCAGCAGCTCGAAGGCTAGCGGCTATCTTCTTAGCACAGATACGCAGTATTTT	CASSSKASGYLLSTDTQYF
.	TRBV7-2	.	TRBJ2-7	TGTGCCAGCAGCTTAGTCTGGACAGTTTACGAGCAGTACTTC	CASSLVWTVYEQYF
.	TRBV2	TRBD1	TRBJ2-3	TGTGCCAGCATGACAGGGACGCAGTATTTT	CASMTGTQYF
.	TRBV13	.	TRBJ2-1	TGTGCCAGCAGCCACGGACAGCGGACCTACAATGAGCAGTTCTTC	CASSHGQRTYNEQFF
.	TRBV11-2	.	TRBJ1-4	TGTGCCAGCAGCTTAGCATTAATACGGGCGGGTACAACGAGGGAAAAACTGTTTTTT	CASSLALIRAGTTREKLFF
.	TRBV2	TRBD1	TRBJ1-2	TGTGCCAGCACCCGGACAGGGGGTATTGGCTATGGCTACACCTTC	CASTRTGGIGYGYTF
few	TRBV5-4	TRBD2	TRBJ2-1	TGTGCCAGCAGCCCAAGGCTAGCGGGATACAATGAGCAGTTCTTC	CASSPRLAGYNEQFF
.	TRBV10-3	TRBD1	TRBJ1-1	TGTGCCATCAGTAAGTTAACGACAGGGAGCAACACTGAAGCTTTCTTT	CAISKLTTGSNTEAFF
.	TRBV6-1	TRBD2	TRBJ2-3	TGTGCCAGCAGTGAATCGGGACTAGCGGGGGGGACAGATACGCAGTATTTT	CASSESGLAGGTDTQYF
.	TRBV10-3	TRBD2	TRBJ2-7	TGTGCCATCAGGCCGGGACTAGCGGGGTACGAGCAGTACTTC	CAIRPGLAGYEQYF
.	TRBV7-2	TRBD2	TRBJ2-7	TGTGCCAGCAGCTTAGCCCTGGCGGGAGGGCCCCCCCCCTACGAGCAGTACTTC	CASSLALAGGPPPYEQYF
.	TRBV28	.	TRBJ2-7	TGTGCCAGCATGTGTTGCCGGGTTGTTGCATATTGGGGGGCAGGGGGAGGAAAGCAGTACTTC	CASMCCRVVAYWGAGGGKQYF
.	TRBV7-9	TRBD2	TRBJ2-5	TGTGCCAGCAGTCCCCTGGCGGGGGGGGAAGAGACCCAGTACTTC	CASSPLAGGEETQYF
.	TRBV6-5	.	TRBJ2-2	TGTGCCAGCAGATTACAGGGTGTATCGGCCGGGGAGCTGTTTTTT	CASRLQGVSAGELFF
.	TRBV6-5	.	TRBJ1-2	TGTGCCAGCAGTGACGGGTATGACTATGGCTACACCTTC	CASSDGYDYGYTF
.	TRBV30	.	TRBJ1-2	TGTGCCTCTTGGGACAAATCTAACTATGGCTACACCTTC	CASWDKSNYGYTF
.	TRBV4-2	TRBD1	TRBJ2-7	TGTGCCAGCAGCCAAGAAGGGGGCACATCCTACGAGCAGTACTTC	CASSQEGGTSYEQYF
.	TRBV7-9	TRBD2	TRBJ2-3	TGTGCCAGCAGCCCAACCCTAGCGGGAAAGACAGATACGCAGTATTTT	CASSPTLAGKTDTQYF
.	TRBV7-2	TRBD1	TRBJ1-4	TGTGCCAGCAGCCCCGTAGGGGGCGAGGATGAAAAACTGTTTTTT	CASSPVGGEDEKLFF
.	TRBV5-1	.	TRBJ2-1	TGCGCCAGCAGTGGCCTAGGTGAGCAGTTCTTC	CASSGLGEQFF
.	TRBV7-9	.	TRBJ1-2	TGTGCCAGCAGCAAGGACAGTGCCGGCTACACCTTC	CASSKDSAGYTF
.	TRBV7-3	TRBD2	TRBJ2-7	TGTGCCAGCAGCTCCAGCGGGGGAAGGGCCGAGCAGTACTTC	CASSSSGGRAEQYF
.	TRBV5-5	TRBD1	TRBJ2-2	TGTGCCAGCAGCGGGGCGGACAGGGTCACCGGGGAGCTGTTTTTT	CASSGADRVTGELFF
.	TRBV6-5	TRBD2	TRBJ2-7	TGTGCCAGCAGCAGACTAGCGCGGTACGAGCAGTACTTC	CASSRLARYEQYF
.	TRBV7-9	.	TRBJ2-1	TGTGCCAGCAGCCCTTGGTCGGGTGAGCAGTTCTTC	CASSPWSGEQFF
.	TRBV15	TRBD2	TRBJ2-1	TGTGCCACCAGCATCCGTAGCGGGAGTTACAATGAGCAGTTCTTC	CATSIRSGSYNEQFF
.	TRBV27	.	TRBJ2-2	TGTGCCAGCAGTTCCCCCTTGGGAGCCGGGGAGCTGTTTTTT	CASSSPLGAGELFF
many	TRBV5-1	TRBD2	TRBJ2-1	TGCGCCAGCCAACTAGCGGCGAGCTCCTACAATGAGCAGTTCTTC	CASQLAASSYNEQFF
once	TRBV19	TRBD1	TRBJ1-2	TGTGCCAGTAGTATAGATCTCAGGGGACAGGGGGCATGCTATGGCTACACCTTC	CASSIDLRGQGACYGYTF
few	TRBV19	.	TRBJ2-2	TGTGCCAGTAGTATCCTAGCCTATGTGGAGCTGTTTTTT	CASSILAYVELFF
.	TRBV5-6	.	TRBJ2-7	TGTGCCAGCAGCTTTGACAGCAGCTCCTACGAGCAGTACTTC	CASSFDSSSYEQYF
once	TRBV6-6	TRBD1	TRBJ2-5	TGTGCCAGCAGTGGCCGCTGGACAGGGGGCGAGGAGACCCAGTACTTC	CASSGRWTGGEETQYF
.	TRBV4-1	.	TRBJ2-5	TGCGCCAGCAGCCAGACAGACAACCAAGAGACCCAGTACTTC	CASSQTDNQETQYF
.	TRBV19	TRBD1	TRBJ1-5	TGTGCCAGTAGTATATGGGGACAGTCCCTTAATCAGCCCCAGCATTTT	CASSIWGQSLNQPQHF
.	TRBV27	.	TRBJ1-5	TGTGCCAGCAGTTTAAGCGGGGGTGGGGATCAGCCCCAGCATTTT	CASSLSGGGDQPQHF
once	TRBV4-3	.	TRBJ1-3	TGCGCCAGCAGCCACCTCGACACCCTATATTTT	CASSHLDTLYF
once	TRBV28	.	TRBJ2-7	TGTGCCAGCAGTACTCGTTACGCGCAGTACTTC	CASSTRYAQYF
.	TRBV5-1	.	TRBJ2-3	TGCGCCAGCAGCCGGGACTCTAGCACAGATACGCAGTATTTT	CASSRDSSTDTQYF
.	TRBV5-4	.	TRBJ1-1	TGTGCCAGCAGCTTGGGACTACAGGGCGTAGACACTGAAGCTTTCTTT	CASSLGLQGVDTEAFF
.	TRBV2	TRBD1	TRBJ1-1	TGTGCCAGCAGCATCCTTACAGGGGGCACTGAAGCTTTCTTT	CASSILTGGTEAFF
.	TRBV7-9	.	TRBJ2-5	TGTGCCAGCAGCTTATCAGGGGTGGGCGAGACCCAGTACTTC	CASSLSGVGETQYF
once	TRBV6-5	.	TRBJ2-7	TGTGCCAGCAGTTACGGGACAAAGCAGTACTTC	CASSYGTKQYF
.	TRBV10-3	TRBD1	TRBJ2-2	TGTGCCATCAGCGGACAGGTTTCCGGGGAGCTGTTTTTT	CAISGQVSGELFF
.	TRBV11-2	TRBD1	TRBJ2-7	TGTGCCAGCAGCTTATCGGACAGGGGCGACGAGCAGTACTTC	CASSLSDRGDEQYF
.	TRBV18	.	TRBJ2-3	TGTGCCAGCTCATTAGCGCTGGATACGCAGTATTTT	CASSLALDTQYF
.	TRBV7-9	TRBD2	TRBJ2-7	TGTGCCAGCAGCCCCCCGCCCGGACTAGCGGGGCATCGTGAGCAGTACTTC	CASSPPPGLAGHREQYF